Below are 5 T cell receptor beta chains sequenced from a single sample in a study of Ad26.COV2.S vaccination and SARS-CoV-2 variants. Here immunoSEQ multiplex PCR was the method, and the copy in TCRdb shows in-frame clones only, minus some. Of 380,000 or so clones listed, around 88% are singletons. As for treatment: about 20 received Ad26.COV2.S at low or high dose, single or two shots; roughly 5 received placebo; per-sample allocation not given. Vaccine and placebo recipients were sampled on day 63 after the first injection. The sample here was peripheral blood, taken in a trial of Ad26.COV2.S vaccine versus placebo. These receptors came from a person between 18 and 65 years old who received the Ad26.COV2.S COVID-19 vaccine or a placebo.

V usage is TRBV5-8 and J usage is TRBJ1-4; D may be TRBD1 (6 bases). CDR1 and CDR2 (germline): SGHTS, YDEGEE. Trimming took 7 bases from V and 3 from J, leaving 16 bases between them. The CDR3 has 15 residues. In nucleotides, the CDR3 is TGTGCCAGCCGATGGAAGGACAGTTCTAATGAAAAACTGTTTTTT. It specifies CASRWKDSSNEKLFF. The complete variable domain, with remaining parts taken from reference TRBV5-8 and TRBJ1-4, reads EAGVTQSPTHLIKTRGQQATLRCSPISGHTSVYWYQQALGLGLQFLLWYDEGEERNRGNFPPRFSGRQFPNYSSELNVNALELEDSALYLCASRWKDSSNEKLFFGSGTQLSVL.

The chain employs TRBV29-1 and TRBJ2-7; TRBD1 matches at 7 bases. With 4 bases clipped from V and 0 bases from J, the junction kept 3 bases outside the gene matches. Germline V CDR1 and CDR2: SQVTM, ANQGSEA. The CDR3 is made up of 13 amino acids. CDR3 amino acids: CSVVRGSSYEQYF. The CDR3 region has the DNA TGCAGCGTTGTCAGGGGGAGCTCCTACGAGCAGTACTTC.

The chain carries TRBV28 and TRBJ2-3; D gene unclear. The CDR3 totals 13 residues. Trimming took off 5 bases at V and 5 bases at J, with 11 bases between the two ends. Looked up from germline, CDR1 is MDHEN and CDR2 is SYDVKM. Here the CDR3 DNA reads TGTGCCAGCAGTGAACGGGCTGTAGATACGCAGTATTTT. This sequence encodes CASSERAVDTQYF.

This chain uses TRBV24-1 with TRBJ2-7; TRBD1 is a possible D gene (6 bases). Germline lookup yields CDR1 KGHDR and CDR2 SFDVKD. The CDR3 spans 12 residues. V lost 6 bases and J 7 bases, leaving 12 bases between the germline ends. CDR3 sequence: CATSMTGREQYF. CDR3 nucleotides: TGTGCCACCAGTATGACAGGTAGGGAGCAGTACTTC.

The chain has TRBV6-1 and TRBJ1-1; the D gene is possibly TRBD1 (5 bases). The CDR3 is 15 amino acids. Per the germline V gene, CDR1 is MNHNS and CDR2 is SASEGT. Trimming took off 3 bases at V and 6 bases at J, with 17 bases between the two ends. CDR3 in amino acids: CASSDDMGQTPEAFF. CDR3 bases: TGTGCCAGCAGTGACGATATGGGGCAAACCCCTGAAGCTTTCTTT.